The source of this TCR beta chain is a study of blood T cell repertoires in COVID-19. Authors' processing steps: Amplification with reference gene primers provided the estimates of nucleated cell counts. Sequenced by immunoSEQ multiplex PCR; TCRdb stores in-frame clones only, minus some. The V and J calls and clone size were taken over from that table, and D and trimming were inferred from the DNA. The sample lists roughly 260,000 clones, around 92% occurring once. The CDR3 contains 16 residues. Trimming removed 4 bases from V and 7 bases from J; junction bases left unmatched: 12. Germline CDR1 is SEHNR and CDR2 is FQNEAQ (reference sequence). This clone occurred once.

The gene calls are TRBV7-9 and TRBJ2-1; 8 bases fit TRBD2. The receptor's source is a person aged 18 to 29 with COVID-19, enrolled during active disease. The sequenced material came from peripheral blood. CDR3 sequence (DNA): TGTGCCAGCAGCTACGTCTTACCGGGAGGGCCAAATGAGCAGTTCTTC. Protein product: CASSYVLPGGPNEQFF.